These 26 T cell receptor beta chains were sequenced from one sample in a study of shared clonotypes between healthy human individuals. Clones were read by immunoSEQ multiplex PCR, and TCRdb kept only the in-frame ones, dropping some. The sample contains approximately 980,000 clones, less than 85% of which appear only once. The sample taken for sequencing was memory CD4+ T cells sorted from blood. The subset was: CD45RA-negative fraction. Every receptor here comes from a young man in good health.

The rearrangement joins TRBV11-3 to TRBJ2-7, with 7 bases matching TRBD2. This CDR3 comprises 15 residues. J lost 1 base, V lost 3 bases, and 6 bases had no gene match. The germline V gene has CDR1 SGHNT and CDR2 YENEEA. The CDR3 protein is CASSFGRPGSYEQYF. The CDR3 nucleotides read TGTGCCAGCAGCTTCGGGAGGCCGGGATCCTACGAGCAGTACTTC.

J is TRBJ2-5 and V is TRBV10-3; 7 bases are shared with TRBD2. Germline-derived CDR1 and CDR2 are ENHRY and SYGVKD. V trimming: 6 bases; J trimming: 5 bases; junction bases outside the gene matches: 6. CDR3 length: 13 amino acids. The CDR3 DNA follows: TGTGCCATCAGGGGAGGGCCGGAGGAGACCCAGTACTTC. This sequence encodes CAIRGGPEETQYF.

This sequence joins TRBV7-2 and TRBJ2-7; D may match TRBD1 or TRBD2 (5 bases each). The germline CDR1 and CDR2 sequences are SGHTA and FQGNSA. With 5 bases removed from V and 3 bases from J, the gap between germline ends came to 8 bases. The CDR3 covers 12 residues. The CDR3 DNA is TGTGCCAGCAGCCGGGACGGCTACGAGCAGTACTTC. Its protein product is CASSRDGYEQYF.

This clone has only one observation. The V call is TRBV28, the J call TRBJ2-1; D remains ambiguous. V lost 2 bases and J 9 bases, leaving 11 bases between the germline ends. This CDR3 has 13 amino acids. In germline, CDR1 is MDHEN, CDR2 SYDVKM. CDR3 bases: TGTGCCAGCAGTTTAGGTCTACCGGGTGAGCAGTTCTTC. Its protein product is CASSLGLPGEQFF.

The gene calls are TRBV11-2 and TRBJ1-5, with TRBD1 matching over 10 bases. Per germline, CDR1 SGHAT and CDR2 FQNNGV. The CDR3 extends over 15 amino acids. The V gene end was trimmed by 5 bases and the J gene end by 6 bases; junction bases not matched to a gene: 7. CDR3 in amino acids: CASSLRDRGIQPQHF. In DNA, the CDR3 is TGTGCCAGCAGCCTCAGGGACAGGGGTATTCAGCCCCAGCATTTT.

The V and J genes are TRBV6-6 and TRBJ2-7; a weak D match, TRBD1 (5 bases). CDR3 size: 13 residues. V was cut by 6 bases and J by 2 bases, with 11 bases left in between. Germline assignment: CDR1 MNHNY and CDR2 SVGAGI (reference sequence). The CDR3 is CASSSGSTYEQYF. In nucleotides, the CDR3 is TGTGCCAGCAGCTCAGGGTCGACCTACGAGCAGTACTTC.

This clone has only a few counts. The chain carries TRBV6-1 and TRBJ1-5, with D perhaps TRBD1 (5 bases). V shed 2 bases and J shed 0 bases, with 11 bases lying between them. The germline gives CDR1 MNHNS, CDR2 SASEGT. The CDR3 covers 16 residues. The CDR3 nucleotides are TGTGCCAGCAGTGAATTTCGGGGCTATAGCAATCAGCCCCAGCATTTT. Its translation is CASSEFRGYSNQPQHF.

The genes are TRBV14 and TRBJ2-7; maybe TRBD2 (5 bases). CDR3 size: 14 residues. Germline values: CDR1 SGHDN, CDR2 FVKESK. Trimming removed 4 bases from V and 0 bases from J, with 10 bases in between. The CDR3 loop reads CASSRSGGSYEQYF. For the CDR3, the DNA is TGTGCCAGCAGCCGAAGCGGTGGCTCCTACGAGCAGTACTTC.

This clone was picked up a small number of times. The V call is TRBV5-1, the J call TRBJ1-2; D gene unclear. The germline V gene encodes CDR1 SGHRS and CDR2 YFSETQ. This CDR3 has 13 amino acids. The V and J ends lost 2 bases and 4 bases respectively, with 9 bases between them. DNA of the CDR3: TGCGCCAGCAGCTTTGACTATTCCTATGGCTACACCTTC. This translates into CASSFDYSYGYTF. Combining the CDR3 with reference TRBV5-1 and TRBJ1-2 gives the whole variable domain KAGVTQTPRYLIKTRGQQVTLSCSPISGHRSVSWYQQTPGQGLQFLFEYFSETQRNKGNFPGRFSGRQFSNSRSEMNVSTLELGDSALYLCASSFDYSYGYTFGSGTRLTVV.

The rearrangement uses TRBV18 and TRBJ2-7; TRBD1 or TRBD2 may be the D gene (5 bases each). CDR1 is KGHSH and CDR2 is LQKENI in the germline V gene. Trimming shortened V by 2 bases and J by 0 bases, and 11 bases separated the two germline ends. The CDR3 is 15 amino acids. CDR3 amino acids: CASSPSTGTSYEQYF. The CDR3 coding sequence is TGTGCCAGCTCACCATCCACCGGGACCTCCTACGAGCAGTACTTC.

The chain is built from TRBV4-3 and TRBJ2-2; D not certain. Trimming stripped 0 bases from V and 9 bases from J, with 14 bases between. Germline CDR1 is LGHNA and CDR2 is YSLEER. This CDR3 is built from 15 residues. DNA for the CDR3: TGCGCCAGCAGCCAAGACCCCCAGCCTACCCGGGAGCTGTTTTTT. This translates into CASSQDPQPTRELFF.

DNA of the CDR3: TGCGCCAGCAGTCCTATGATCGGGACTAGCGGGGGGGAGCAGTTCTTC. Translating it yields CASSPMIGTSGGEQFF. The genes are TRBV10-2 and TRBJ2-1; the match to TRBD2 covers 15 bases. The germline CDR1 and CDR2 sequences are WSHSY and SAAADI. Losses at the gene ends were 5 bases for V and 10 bases for J; bases not matched to a gene: 9. The CDR3 is made up of 16 amino acids.

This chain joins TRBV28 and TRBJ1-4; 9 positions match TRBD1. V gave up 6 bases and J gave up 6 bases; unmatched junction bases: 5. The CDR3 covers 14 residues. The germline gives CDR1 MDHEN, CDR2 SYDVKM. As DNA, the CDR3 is TGTGCCAGCAGAACGGGACAGGGATATGAAAAACTGTTTTTT. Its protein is CASRTGQGYEKLFF.

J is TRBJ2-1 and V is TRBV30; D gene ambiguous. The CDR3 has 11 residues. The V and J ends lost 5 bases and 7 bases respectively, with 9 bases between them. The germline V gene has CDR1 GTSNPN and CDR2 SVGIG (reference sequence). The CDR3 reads CAWSDWNEQFF. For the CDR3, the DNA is TGTGCCTGGTCAGACTGGAATGAGCAGTTCTTC.

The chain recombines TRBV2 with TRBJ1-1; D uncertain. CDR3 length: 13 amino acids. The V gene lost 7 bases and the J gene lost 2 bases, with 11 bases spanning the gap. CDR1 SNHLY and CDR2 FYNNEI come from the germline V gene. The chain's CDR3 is CASISEGNTEAFF. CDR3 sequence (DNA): TGTGCCAGCATCTCAGAGGGAAACACTGAAGCTTTCTTT. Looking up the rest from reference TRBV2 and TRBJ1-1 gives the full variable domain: EPEVTQTPSHQVTQMGQEVILRCVPISNHLYFYWYRQILGQKVEFLVSFYNNEISEKSEIFDDQFSVERPDGSNFTLKIRSTKLEDSAMYFCASISEGNTEAFFGQGTRLTVV.

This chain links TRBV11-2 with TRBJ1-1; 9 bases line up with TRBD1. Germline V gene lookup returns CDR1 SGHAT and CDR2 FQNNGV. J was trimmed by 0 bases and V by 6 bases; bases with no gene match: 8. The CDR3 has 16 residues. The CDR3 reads CASSFLTGGLNTEAFF. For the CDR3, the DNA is TGTGCCAGCAGTTTTCTCACAGGGGGCTTGAACACTGAAGCTTTCTTT.

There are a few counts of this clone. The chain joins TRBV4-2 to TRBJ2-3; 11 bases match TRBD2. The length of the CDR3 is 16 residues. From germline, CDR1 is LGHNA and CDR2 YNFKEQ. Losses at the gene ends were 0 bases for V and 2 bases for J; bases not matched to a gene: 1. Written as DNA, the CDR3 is TGTGCCAGCAGCCAAGATAGCGGGGGGGCCACAGATACGCAGTATTTT. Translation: CASSQDSGGATDTQYF.

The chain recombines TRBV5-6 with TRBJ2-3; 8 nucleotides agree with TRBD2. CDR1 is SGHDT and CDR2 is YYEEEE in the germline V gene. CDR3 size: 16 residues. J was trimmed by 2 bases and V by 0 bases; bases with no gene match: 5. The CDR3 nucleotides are TGTGCCAGCAGCTTGGCGTATAGCGGGAACACAGATACGCAGTATTTT. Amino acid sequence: CASSLAYSGNTDTQYF.

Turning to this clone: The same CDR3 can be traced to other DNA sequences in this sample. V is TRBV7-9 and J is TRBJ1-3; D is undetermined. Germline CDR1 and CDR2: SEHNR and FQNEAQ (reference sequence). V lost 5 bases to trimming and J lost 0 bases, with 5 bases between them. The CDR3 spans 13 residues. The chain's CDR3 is CASSPSSGNTIYF. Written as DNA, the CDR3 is TGTGCCAGCAGCCCATCCTCTGGAAACACCATATATTTT.

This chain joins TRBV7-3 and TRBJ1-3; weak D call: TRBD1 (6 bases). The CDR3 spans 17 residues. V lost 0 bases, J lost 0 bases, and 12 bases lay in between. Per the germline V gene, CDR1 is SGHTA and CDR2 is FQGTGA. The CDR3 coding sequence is TGTGCCAGCAGCTTAACGGGGCAGGGGAGCTCTGGAAACACCATATATTTT. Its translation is CASSLTGQGSSGNTIYF.

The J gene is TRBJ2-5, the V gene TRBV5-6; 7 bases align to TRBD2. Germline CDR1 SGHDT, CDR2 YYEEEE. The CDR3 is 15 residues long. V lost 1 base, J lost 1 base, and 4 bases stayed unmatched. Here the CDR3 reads CASSLSRTSQETQYF. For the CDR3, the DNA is TGTGCCAGCAGCTTGAGCAGGACTAGCCAAGAGACCCAGTACTTC.

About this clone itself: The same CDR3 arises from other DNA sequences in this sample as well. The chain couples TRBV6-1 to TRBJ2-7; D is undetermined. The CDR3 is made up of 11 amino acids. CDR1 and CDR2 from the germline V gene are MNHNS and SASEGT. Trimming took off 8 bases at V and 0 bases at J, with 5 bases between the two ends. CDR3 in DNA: TGTGCCAGCCGCGGCTCCTACGAGCAGTACTTC. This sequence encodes CASRGSYEQYF.

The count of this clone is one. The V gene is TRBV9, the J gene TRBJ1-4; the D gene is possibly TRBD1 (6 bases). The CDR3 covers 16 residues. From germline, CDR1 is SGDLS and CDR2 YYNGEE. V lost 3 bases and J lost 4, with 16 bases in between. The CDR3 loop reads CASSAEQGRGNEKLFF. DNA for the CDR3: TGTGCCAGCAGCGCGGAACAGGGAAGGGGTAATGAAAAACTGTTTTTT.

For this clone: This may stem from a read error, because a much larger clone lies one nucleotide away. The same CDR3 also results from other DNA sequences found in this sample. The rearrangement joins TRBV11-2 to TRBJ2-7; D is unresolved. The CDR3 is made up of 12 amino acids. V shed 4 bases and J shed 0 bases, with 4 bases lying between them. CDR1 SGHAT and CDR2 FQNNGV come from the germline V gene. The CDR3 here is CASSSGSYEQYF. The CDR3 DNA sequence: TGTGCCAGCAGCTCGGGCTCCTACGAGCAGTACTTC. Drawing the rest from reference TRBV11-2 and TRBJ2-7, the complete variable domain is EAGVAQSPRYKIIEKRQSVAFWCNPISGHATLYWYQQILGQGPKLLIQFQNNGVVDDSQLPKDRFSAERLKGVDSTLKIQPAKLEDSAVYLCASSSGSYEQYFGPGTRLTVT.

The chain's CDR3 is CASSQVKTVNSPLHF. DNA for the CDR3: TGCGCCAGCAGCCAAGTTAAAACCGTTAATTCACCCCTCCACTTT. V gene TRBV4-1 combines with J gene TRBJ1-6; D uncertain. This CDR3 has 15 amino acids. The V and J ends lost 1 base and 6 bases respectively, with 10 bases between them. Per the germline V gene, CDR1 is MGHRA and CDR2 is YSYEKL.

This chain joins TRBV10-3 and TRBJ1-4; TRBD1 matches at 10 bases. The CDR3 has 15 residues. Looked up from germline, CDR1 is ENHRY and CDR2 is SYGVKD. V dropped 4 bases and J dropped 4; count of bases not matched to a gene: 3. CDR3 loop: CAISVDRGLNEKLFF. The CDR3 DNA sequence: TGTGCCATCAGTGTAGACAGGGGGCTTAATGAAAAACTGTTTTTT.